The entry below describes one T cell receptor (beta chain). The antigen is unknown. The data stem from a study of cytomegalovirus exposure and HLA in healthy donors. Study-level results: Listed as cytomegalovirus-associated were 164 TCR beta chains.

CDR3 length equals 13 residues. CDR1 is SGHTA and CDR2 is FQGNSA in the germline V gene. Trimming pared 5 bases from V and 5 bases from J, leaving 9 bases between. PCR was performed using 60 Vbeta and 13 Jbeta primers. Profiled with immunoSEQ multiplex PCR; TCRdb holds only in-frame clones, not every one. The sample has around 140,000 clones, roughly 80% seen once. The chain has TRBV7-2 and TRBJ2-2; D unclear. The sample comprised PBMCs. The clonotype comes from a female donor in good health and CMV-seronegative. The CDR3, as DNA: TGTGCCAGCAGCAATTCTATGACCGGGGAGCTGTTTTTT. This sequence encodes CASSNSMTGELFF.